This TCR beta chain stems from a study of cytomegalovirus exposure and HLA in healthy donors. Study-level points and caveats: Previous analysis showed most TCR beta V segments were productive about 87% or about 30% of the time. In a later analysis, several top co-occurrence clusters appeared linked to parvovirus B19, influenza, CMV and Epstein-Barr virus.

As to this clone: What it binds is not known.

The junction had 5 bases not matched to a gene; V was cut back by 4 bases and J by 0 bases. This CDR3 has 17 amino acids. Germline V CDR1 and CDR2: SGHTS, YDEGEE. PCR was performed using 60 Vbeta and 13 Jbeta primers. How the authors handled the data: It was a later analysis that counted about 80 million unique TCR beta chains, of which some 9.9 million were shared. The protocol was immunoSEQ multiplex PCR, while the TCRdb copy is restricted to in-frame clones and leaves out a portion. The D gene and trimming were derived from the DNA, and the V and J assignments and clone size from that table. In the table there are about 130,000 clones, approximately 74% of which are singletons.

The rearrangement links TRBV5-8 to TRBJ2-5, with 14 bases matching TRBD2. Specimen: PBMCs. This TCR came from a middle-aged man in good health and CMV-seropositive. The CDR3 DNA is TGTGCCAGCAGCGCGGGACTAGCGGGGGACCACCAAGAGACCCAGTACTTC. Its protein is CASSAGLAGDHQETQYF. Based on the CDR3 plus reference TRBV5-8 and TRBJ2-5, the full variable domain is EAGVTQSPTHLIKTRGQQATLRCSPISGHTSVYWYQQALGLGLQFLLWYDEGEERNRGNFPPRFSGRQFPNYSSELNVNALELEDSALYLCASSAGLAGDHQETQYFGPGTRLLVL.